The sequence of this T cell receptor (beta chain) was determined in a study of shared clonotypes between healthy human individuals. For this clone: The antigen is not known.

Study-wide results and caveats: Approximately 5% was the fraction of naive CD4 clonotypes found shared across a few donors.

Some clones are missing from TCRdb's copy, which holds only in-frame ones; the method was immunoSEQ multiplex PCR. The sample holds roughly 2.2 million clones, more than 85% seen once. The sequence came from a man between 18 and 29 years old in good health. Some clones in this sample may be carry-over from other donors' samples. The sequenced sample was naive CD4+ T cells from PBMCs. Subset given: CD45RA+ positively selected.

The CDR3 coding sequence is TGTGCCAGCAGCTTTCAACGCTATGAGCAGTTCTTC. Its translation: CASSFQRYEQFF. The gene calls are TRBV5-8 and TRBJ2-1; no reliable D call. In germline, CDR1 is SGHTS, CDR2 YDEGEE. The CDR3 spans 12 residues. V lost 2 bases to trimming and J lost 8 bases, with 8 bases between them.